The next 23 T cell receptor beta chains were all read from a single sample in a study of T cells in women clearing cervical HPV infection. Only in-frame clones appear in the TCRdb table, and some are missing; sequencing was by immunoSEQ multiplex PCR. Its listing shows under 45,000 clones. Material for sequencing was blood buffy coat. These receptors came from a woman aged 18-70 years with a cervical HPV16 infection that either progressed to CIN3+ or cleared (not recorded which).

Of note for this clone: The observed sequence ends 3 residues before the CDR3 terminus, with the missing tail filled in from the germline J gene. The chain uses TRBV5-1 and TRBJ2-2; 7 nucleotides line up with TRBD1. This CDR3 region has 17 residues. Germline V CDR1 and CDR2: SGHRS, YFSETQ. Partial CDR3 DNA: TGCGCCAGCAGACTTACAGGGGCCAGCTCCTATAATTCACCG. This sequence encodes CASRLTGASSYNSP. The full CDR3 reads CASRLTGASSYNSPLFF.

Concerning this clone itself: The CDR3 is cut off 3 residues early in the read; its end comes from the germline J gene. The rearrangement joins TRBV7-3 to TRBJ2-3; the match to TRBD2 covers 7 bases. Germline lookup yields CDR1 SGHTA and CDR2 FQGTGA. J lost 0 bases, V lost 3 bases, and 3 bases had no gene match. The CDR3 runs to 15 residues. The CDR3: CASSFLTSSTDTQYF. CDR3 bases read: TGTGCCAGCAGCTTTCTGACTAGCAGCACAGATACG.

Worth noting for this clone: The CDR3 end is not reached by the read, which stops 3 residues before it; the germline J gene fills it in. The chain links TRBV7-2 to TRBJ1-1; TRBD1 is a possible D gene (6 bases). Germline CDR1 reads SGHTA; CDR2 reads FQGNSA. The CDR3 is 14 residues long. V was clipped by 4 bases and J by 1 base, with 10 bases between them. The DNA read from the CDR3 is TGTGCCAGCAGCTCGGACAGCAAGAACACTGAA. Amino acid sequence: CASSSDSKNTE. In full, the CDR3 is CASSSDSKNTEAFF. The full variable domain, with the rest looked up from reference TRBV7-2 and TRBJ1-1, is GAGVSQSPSNKVTEKGKDVELRCDPISGHTALYWYRQSLGQGLEFLIYFQGNSAPDKSGLPSDRFSAERTGGSVSTLTIQRTQQEDSAVYLCASSSDSKNTEAFFGQGTRLTVV.

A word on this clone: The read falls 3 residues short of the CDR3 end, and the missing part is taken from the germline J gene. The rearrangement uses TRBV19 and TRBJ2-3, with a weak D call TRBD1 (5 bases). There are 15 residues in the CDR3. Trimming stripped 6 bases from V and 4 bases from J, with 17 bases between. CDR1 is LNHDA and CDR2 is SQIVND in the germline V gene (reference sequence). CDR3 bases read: TGTGCCAGTAGGCACTTCTCTGACAGACCAGATACG. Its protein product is CASRHFSDRPDT. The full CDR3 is CASRHFSDRPDTQYF.

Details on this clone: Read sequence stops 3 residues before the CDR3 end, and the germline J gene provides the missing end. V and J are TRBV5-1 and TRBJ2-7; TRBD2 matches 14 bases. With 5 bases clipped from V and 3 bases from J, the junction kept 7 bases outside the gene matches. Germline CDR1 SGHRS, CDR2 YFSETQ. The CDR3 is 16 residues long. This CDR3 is CASSGGLAGDYYEQYF. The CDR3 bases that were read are TGCGCCAGCAGTGGGGGACTAGCGGGGGATTACTACGAG.

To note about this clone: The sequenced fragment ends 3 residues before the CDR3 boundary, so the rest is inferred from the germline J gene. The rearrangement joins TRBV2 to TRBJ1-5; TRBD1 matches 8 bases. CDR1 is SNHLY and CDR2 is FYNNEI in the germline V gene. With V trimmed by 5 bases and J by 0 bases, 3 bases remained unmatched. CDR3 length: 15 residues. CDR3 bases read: TGTGCCAGCAGTCTGGACAGGGATAGCAATCAGCCC. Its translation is CASSLDRDSNQP. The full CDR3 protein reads CASSLDRDSNQPQHF.

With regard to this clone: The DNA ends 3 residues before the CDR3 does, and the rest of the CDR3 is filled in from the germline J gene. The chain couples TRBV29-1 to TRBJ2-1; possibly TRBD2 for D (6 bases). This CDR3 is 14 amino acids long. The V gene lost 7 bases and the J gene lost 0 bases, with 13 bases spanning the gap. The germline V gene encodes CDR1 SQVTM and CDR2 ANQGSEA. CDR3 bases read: TGCAGCGGATCAGGGACTGTCTCCTACAATGAG. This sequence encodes CSGSGTVSYNE. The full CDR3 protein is CSGSGTVSYNEQFF.

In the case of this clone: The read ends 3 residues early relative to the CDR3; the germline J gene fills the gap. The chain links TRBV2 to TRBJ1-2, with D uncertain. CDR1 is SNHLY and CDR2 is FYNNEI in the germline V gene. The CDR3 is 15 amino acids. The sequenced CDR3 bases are TGTGCCAGCAGTGAAGGGATCACGAACACAGATACC. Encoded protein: CASSEGITNTDT. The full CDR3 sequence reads CASSEGITNTDTYTF.

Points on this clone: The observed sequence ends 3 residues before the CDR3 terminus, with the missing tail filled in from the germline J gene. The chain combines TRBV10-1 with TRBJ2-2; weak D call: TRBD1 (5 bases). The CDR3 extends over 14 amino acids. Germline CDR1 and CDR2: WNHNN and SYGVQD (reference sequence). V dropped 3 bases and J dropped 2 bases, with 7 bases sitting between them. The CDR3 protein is CASSEQVNTGELFF. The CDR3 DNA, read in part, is TGCGCCAGCAGTGAACAGGTTAACACCGGGGAG.

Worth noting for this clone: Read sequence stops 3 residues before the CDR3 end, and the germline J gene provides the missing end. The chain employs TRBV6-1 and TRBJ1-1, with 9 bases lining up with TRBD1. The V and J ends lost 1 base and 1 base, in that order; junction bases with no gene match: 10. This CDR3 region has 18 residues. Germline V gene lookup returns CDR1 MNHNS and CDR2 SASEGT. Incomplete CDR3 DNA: TGTGCCAGCAGTGAAGGGCACACAGGGGGCACGGGGAACACTGAA. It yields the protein CASSEGHTGGTGNTE. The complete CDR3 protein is CASSEGHTGGTGNTEAFF.

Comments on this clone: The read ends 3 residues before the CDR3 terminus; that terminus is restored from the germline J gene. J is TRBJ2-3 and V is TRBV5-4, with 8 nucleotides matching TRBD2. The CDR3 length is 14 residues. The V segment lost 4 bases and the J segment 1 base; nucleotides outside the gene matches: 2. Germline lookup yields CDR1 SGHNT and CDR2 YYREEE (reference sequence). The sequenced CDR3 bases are TGTGCCAGCAGCACAGCGGGGGGCACAGATACG. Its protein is CASSTAGGTDT. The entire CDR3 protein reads CASSTAGGTDTQYF.

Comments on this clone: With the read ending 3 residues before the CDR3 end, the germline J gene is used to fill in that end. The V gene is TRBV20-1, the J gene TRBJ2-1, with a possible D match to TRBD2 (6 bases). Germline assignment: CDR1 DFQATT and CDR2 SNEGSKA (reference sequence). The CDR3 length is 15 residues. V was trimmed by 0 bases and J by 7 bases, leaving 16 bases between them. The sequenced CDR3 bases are TGCAGTGCTAGAGATGGGGCAGCGGGCGGAAATGAG. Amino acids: CSARDGAAGGNE. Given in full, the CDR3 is CSARDGAAGGNEQFF.

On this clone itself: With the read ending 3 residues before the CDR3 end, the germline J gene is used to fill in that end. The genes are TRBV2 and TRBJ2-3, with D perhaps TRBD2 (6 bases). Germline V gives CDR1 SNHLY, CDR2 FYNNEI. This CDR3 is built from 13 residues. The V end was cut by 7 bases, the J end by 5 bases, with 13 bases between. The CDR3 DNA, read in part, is TGTGCCAGCAATCCCCTGCGGGGAGATACG. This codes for CASNPLRGDT. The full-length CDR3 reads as CASNPLRGDTQYF.

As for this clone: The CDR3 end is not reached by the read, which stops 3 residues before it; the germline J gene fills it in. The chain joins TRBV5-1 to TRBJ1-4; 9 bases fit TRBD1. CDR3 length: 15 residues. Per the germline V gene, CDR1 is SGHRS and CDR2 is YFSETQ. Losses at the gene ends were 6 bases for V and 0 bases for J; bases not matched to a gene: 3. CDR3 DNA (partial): TGCGCCAGCATGACAGGGGGGGCAACTAATGAAAAA. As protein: CASMTGGATNEK. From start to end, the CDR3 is CASMTGGATNEKLFF.

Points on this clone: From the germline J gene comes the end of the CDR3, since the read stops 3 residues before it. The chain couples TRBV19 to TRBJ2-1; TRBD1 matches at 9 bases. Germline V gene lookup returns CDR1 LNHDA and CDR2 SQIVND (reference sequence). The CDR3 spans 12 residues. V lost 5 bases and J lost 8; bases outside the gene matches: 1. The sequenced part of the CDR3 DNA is TGTGCCAGTAGTTGGACAGGGGATGAG. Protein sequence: CASSWTGDE. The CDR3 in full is CASSWTGDEQFF.

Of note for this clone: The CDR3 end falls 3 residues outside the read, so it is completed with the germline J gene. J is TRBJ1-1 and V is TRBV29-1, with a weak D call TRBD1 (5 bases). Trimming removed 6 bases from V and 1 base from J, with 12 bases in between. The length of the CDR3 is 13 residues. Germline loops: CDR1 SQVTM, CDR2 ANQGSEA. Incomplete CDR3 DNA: TGCAGCGTGTCAGGGATGACGAACACTGAA. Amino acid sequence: CSVSGMTNTE. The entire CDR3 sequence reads CSVSGMTNTEAFF.

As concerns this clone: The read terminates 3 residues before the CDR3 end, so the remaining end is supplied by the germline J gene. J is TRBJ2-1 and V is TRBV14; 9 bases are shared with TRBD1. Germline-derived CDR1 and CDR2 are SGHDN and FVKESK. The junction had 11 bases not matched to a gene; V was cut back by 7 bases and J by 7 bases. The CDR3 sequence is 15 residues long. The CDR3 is CASNPGTGIWNEQFF. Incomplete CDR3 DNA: TGTGCCAGCAATCCCGGGACAGGGATATGGAATGAG.

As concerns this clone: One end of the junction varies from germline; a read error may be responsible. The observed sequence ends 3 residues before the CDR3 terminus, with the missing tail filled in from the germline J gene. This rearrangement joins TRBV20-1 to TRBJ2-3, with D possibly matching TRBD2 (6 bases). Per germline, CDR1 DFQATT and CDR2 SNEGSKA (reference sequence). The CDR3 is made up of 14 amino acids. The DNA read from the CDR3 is TGCAGTGCTAGAGATCGGGACTCCACAGGTACG. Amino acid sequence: CSARDRDSTGT. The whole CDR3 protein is CSARDRDSTGTQYF.

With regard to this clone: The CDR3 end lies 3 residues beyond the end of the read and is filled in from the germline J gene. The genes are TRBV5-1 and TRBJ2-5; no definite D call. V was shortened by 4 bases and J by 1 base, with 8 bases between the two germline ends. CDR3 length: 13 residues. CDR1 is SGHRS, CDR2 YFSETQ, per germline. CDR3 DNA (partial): TGCGCCAGCAGCGTCGACACCCAAGAGACC. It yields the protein CASSVDTQET. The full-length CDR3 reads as CASSVDTQETQYF.

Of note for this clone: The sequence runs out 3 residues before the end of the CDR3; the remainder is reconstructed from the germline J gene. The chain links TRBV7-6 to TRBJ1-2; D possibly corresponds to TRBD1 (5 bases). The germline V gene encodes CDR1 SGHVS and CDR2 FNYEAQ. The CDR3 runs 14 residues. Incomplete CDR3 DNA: TGTGCCAGCAGCCCAGGGACTGGAGGCTGCGAC. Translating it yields CASSPGTGGCD. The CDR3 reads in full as CASSPGTGGCDYTF.

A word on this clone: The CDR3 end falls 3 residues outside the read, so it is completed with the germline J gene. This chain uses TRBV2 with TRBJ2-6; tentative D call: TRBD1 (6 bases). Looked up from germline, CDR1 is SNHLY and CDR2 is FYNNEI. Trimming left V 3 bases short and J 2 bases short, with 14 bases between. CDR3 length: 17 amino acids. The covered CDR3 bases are TGTGCCAGCAGTGATATCCTACAGGGCCCTGGGGCCAACGTC. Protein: CASSDILQGPGANV. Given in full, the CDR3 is CASSDILQGPGANVLTF.

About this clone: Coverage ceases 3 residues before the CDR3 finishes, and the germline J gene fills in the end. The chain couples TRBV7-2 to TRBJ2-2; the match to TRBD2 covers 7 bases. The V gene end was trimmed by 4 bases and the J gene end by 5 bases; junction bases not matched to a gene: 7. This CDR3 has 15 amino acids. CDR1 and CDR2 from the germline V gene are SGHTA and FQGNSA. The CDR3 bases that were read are TGTGCCAGCAGCTCCCGAGGGAGGGGTACCGGGGAG. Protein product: CASSSRGRGTGE. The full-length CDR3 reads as CASSSRGRGTGELFF.

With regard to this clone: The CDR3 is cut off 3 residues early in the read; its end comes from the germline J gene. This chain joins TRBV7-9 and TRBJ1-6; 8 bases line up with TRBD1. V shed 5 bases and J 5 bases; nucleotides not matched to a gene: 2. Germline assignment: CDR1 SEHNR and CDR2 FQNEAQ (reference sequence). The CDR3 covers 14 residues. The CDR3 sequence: CASSQGQDNSPLHF. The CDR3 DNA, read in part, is TGTGCCAGCAGCCAGGGACAGGATAATTCACCC.